These T cell receptor beta chains were read from a single sample in a study of early stage breast cancer tumors. The method was immunoSEQ multiplex PCR; TCRdb's version includes in-frame clones alone and lacks a portion of them. This sample has about 69,000 clones, with over 80% found just once. Sequenced material: blood. Receptor source: a person aged 40 to 49 with breast cancer. The CDR3 runs from the conserved cysteine through the conserved F or W. The D gene is left open where the match is weak. Size values are once, few and many counts, or a class for expanded clones, and some rows have none.

V gene: TRBV6-5
clone size: -
J gene: TRBJ2-1
D gene: -
CDR3 DNA: TGTGCCAGTCCTATGGCGAATGAGCAGTTCTTC
CDR3 protein: CASPMANEQFF

V gene: TRBV11-1
clone size: -
J gene: TRBJ2-3
D gene: -
CDR3 DNA: TGTGCCAGCAGCTTACTAGATACGCAGTATTTT
CDR3 protein: CASSLLDTQYF

V gene: TRBV23-1
clone size: -
J gene: TRBJ2-7
D gene: -
CDR3 DNA: TGCGCCGGAGACAAAGGGGGGGCGGACGAGCAGTACTTC
CDR3 protein: CAGDKGGADEQYF

V gene: TRBV28
clone size: -
J gene: TRBJ1-2
D gene: -
CDR3 DNA: TGTGCCAGCAGTTCTGGGGGGGGGTTATACACTTATGGCTACACCTTC
CDR3 protein: CASSSGGGLYTYGYTF

V gene: TRBV5-1
clone size: -
J gene: TRBJ2-2
D gene: -
CDR3 DNA: TGCGCCAGCAGCTTGGCCGTGGGGGACACCGGGGAGCTGTTTTTT
CDR3 protein: CASSLAVGDTGELFF

V gene: TRBV27
clone size: -
J gene: TRBJ1-1
D gene: -
CDR3 DNA: TGTGCCAGCAGTTTATTATCCGGGAGGAACACTGAAGCTTTCTTT
CDR3 protein: CASSLLSGRNTEAFF

V gene: TRBV6-1
clone size: -
J gene: TRBJ2-7
D gene: TRBD2
CDR3 DNA: TGTGCCAGCAGTGAAGCGTACGGGAGGGCCAAATACGAGCAGTACTTC
CDR3 protein: CASSEAYGRAKYEQYF

V gene: TRBV2
clone size: -
J gene: TRBJ1-1
D gene: -
CDR3 DNA: TGTGCCAGCAGTGAATCGGGTTTTTTCCCCACTGAAGCTTTCTTT
CDR3 protein: CASSESGFFPTEAFF

V gene: TRBV19
clone size: -
J gene: TRBJ2-1
D gene: TRBD2
CDR3 DNA: TGTGCCAGTAGATCAGACCGCCTAGCGGGAGGGCCTTATGAGCAGTTCTTC
CDR3 protein: CASRSDRLAGGPYEQFF

V gene: TRBV30
clone size: -
J gene: TRBJ2-7
D gene: -
CDR3 DNA: TGTGCCTGGAGTGGAGGTAGTCCCTACGAGCAGTACTTC
CDR3 protein: CAWSGGSPYEQYF

V gene: TRBV28
clone size: -
J gene: TRBJ2-7
D gene: TRBD1
CDR3 DNA: TGTGCCAGCAGGCCGGACAGGGCGGGCAACGAGCAGTACTTC
CDR3 protein: CASRPDRAGNEQYF

V gene: TRBV10-3
clone size: -
J gene: TRBJ1-2
D gene: -
CDR3 DNA: TGTGCCATCAGTGAAGGAGGAGCTAACTATGGCTACACCTTC
CDR3 protein: CAISEGGANYGYTF

V gene: TRBV7-9
clone size: once
J gene: TRBJ2-3
D gene: TRBD1
CDR3 DNA: TGTGCCAGCAGCCGTAGGACAGGGTTAACAGATACGCAGTATTTT
CDR3 protein: CASSRRTGLTDTQYF

V gene: TRBV28
clone size: -
J gene: TRBJ2-7
D gene: TRBD2
CDR3 DNA: TGTGCCAGCAGTAACCTAGCGGTAACCGCCTCCTACGAGCAGTACTTC
CDR3 protein: CASSNLAVTASYEQYF

V gene: TRBV20-1
clone size: -
J gene: TRBJ1-1
D gene: -
CDR3 DNA: TGCAGCCTTAGATACAACACTGAAGCTTTCTTT
CDR3 protein: CSLRYNTEAFF

V gene: TRBV9
clone size: -
J gene: TRBJ2-3
D gene: -
CDR3 DNA: TGTGCCAGCAGCGTAGGGACTTCCACAGATACGCAGTATTTT
CDR3 protein: CASSVGTSTDTQYF

V gene: TRBV19
clone size: few
J gene: TRBJ1-1
D gene: -
CDR3 DNA: TGTGCCAGTAGTAGTATAGGGAACACTGAAGCTTTCTTT
CDR3 protein: CASSSIGNTEAFF

V gene: TRBV9
clone size: few
J gene: TRBJ2-5
D gene: TRBD2
CDR3 DNA: TGTGCCAGCAGCGGGAGCGGGGGGGGAATGGAGACCCAGTACTTC
CDR3 protein: CASSGSGGGMETQYF

V gene: TRBV28
clone size: -
J gene: TRBJ2-7
D gene: -
CDR3 DNA: TGTGCCAGCAGTTCCCCCTCAGCGACTCACCACGAGCAGTACTTC
CDR3 protein: CASSSPSATHHEQYF

V gene: TRBV11-3
clone size: once
J gene: TRBJ2-3
D gene: TRBD1
CDR3 DNA: TGTGCCAGCAGCCGGGACAGTAGTACAGATACGCAGTATTTT
CDR3 protein: CASSRDSSTDTQYF

V gene: TRBV21-1
clone size: -
J gene: TRBJ1-1
D gene: -
CDR3 DNA: TGTGCCAGCAGCAAAACAAGGTGGCAGGGCTGGACTGAAGCTTTCTTT
CDR3 protein: CASSKTRWQGWTEAFF

V gene: TRBV28
clone size: -
J gene: TRBJ2-7
D gene: -
CDR3 DNA: TGTGCCAGCGTGTCCCTTCGAGGGTTCAACGAGCAGTACTTC
CDR3 protein: CASVSLRGFNEQYF

V gene: TRBV6-5
clone size: -
J gene: TRBJ2-3
D gene: -
CDR3 DNA: TGTGCCAGCAGACCGGACGGCAGGGGCACAGATACGCAGTATTTT
CDR3 protein: CASRPDGRGTDTQYF

V gene: TRBV29-1
clone size: once
J gene: TRBJ1-4
D gene: -
CDR3 DNA: TGCAGCGTTGGTAAAGCTAATAATGAAAAACTGTTTTTT
CDR3 protein: CSVGKANNEKLFF

V gene: TRBV7-9
clone size: -
J gene: TRBJ1-2
D gene: TRBD1
CDR3 DNA: TGTGCCAGCAGCTTATCTGGGACAGGGAATAGCAACTATGGCTACACCTTC
CDR3 protein: CASSLSGTGNSNYGYTF

V gene: TRBV30
clone size: once
J gene: TRBJ1-3
D gene: -
CDR3 DNA: TGTGCCTGGAGTGTATCAACCTCTGGAAACACCATATATTTT
CDR3 protein: CAWSVSTSGNTIYF

V gene: TRBV30
clone size: few
J gene: TRBJ1-5
D gene: -
CDR3 DNA: TGTGCCTGGAGTACACAGGGCAATCAGCCCCAGCATTTT
CDR3 protein: CAWSTQGNQPQHF

V gene: TRBV27
clone size: -
J gene: TRBJ2-5
D gene: TRBD1
CDR3 DNA: TGTGCCAGCAGTTACAGGGGGCGCTTGGAGACCCAGTACTTC
CDR3 protein: CASSYRGRLETQYF

V gene: TRBV2
clone size: -
J gene: TRBJ1-1
D gene: -
CDR3 DNA: TGTGCCAGCACCACCGAACTAAACACTGAAGCTTTCTTT
CDR3 protein: CASTTELNTEAFF

V gene: TRBV5-6
clone size: -
J gene: TRBJ2-1
D gene: -
CDR3 DNA: TGTGCCAGCAGCTTGGACAGGGTGTTCTCCTACAATGAGCAGTTCTTC
CDR3 protein: CASSLDRVFSYNEQFF

V gene: TRBV7-9
clone size: -
J gene: TRBJ1-1
D gene: -
CDR3 DNA: TGTGCCAGCAGCTTAGCGCAGGGGAAGGCGACTGAAGCTTTCTTT
CDR3 protein: CASSLAQGKATEAFF

V gene: TRBV9
clone size: -
J gene: TRBJ2-1
D gene: TRBD2
CDR3 DNA: TGTGCCAGCAGCGTAGGATCCGGAGGTCTAGCGGAGGGAACGAAAATCCGAACCTACAATGAGCAGTTCTTC
CDR3 protein: CASSVGSGGLAEGTKIRTYNEQFF

V gene: TRBV18
clone size: few
J gene: TRBJ2-7
D gene: TRBD1
CDR3 DNA: TGTGCCAGCTCACTGCAGGGGGCAGAGGAGCAGTACTTC
CDR3 protein: CASSLQGAEEQYF

V gene: TRBV12-5
clone size: -
J gene: TRBJ2-1
D gene: TRBD1
CDR3 DNA: TGTGCTAGTGGTTTGGCACGGGACAGTTCCTACAATGAGCAGTTCTTC
CDR3 protein: CASGLARDSSYNEQFF

V gene: TRBV6-1
clone size: -
J gene: TRBJ1-2
D gene: -
CDR3 DNA: TGTGCCAGCAGTGAAAGGGGCAGGGACACGGCCGGCTACACCTTC
CDR3 protein: CASSERGRDTAGYTF

V gene: TRBV30
clone size: -
J gene: TRBJ1-4
D gene: TRBD1
CDR3 DNA: TGTGCCTGCACGGGACAGGGAAATGAAAAACTGTTTTTT
CDR3 protein: CACTGQGNEKLFF

V gene: TRBV5-4
clone size: -
J gene: TRBJ1-2
D gene: -
CDR3 DNA: TGTGCCAGCAGTTCAGCGGCGGCTAACTATGGCTACACCTTC
CDR3 protein: CASSSAAANYGYTF

V gene: TRBV7-3
clone size: -
J gene: TRBJ1-1
D gene: -
CDR3 DNA: TGTGCCAGCAGCTTAATGCAGAACACTGAAGCTTTCTTT
CDR3 protein: CASSLMQNTEAFF

V gene: TRBV11-3
clone size: -
J gene: TRBJ1-3
D gene: TRBD1
CDR3 DNA: TGTGCCAGCAGCTCCAGCGTGGGACAGGGACTCGGAAACACCATATATTTT
CDR3 protein: CASSSSVGQGLGNTIYF

V gene: TRBV18
clone size: -
J gene: TRBJ1-4
D gene: TRBD1
CDR3 DNA: TGTGCCAGCTCACCCGGACAGGGGACAACTAATGAAAAACTGTTTTTT
CDR3 protein: CASSPGQGTTNEKLFF

V gene: TRBV11-2
clone size: -
J gene: TRBJ2-3
D gene: TRBD1
CDR3 DNA: TGTGCCAGCAGCTTTGGGACAGCTAGCACAGATACGCAGTATTTT
CDR3 protein: CASSFGTASTDTQYF

V gene: TRBV19
clone size: -
J gene: TRBJ2-2
D gene: -
CDR3 DNA: TGTGCCATAAGGGTCACCGGGGAGCTGTTTTTT
CDR3 protein: CAIRVTGELFF

V gene: TRBV19
clone size: -
J gene: TRBJ1-1
D gene: TRBD1
CDR3 DNA: TGTGCCAGTAGTCTAGGGACAGGGGGCGACGGGGGCACTGAAGCTTTCTTT
CDR3 protein: CASSLGTGGDGGTEAFF

V gene: TRBV28
clone size: -
J gene: TRBJ2-3
D gene: -
CDR3 DNA: TGTGCCAGCAGCCAGGGTAGTAAGGGCACAGATACGCAGTATTTT
CDR3 protein: CASSQGSKGTDTQYF

V gene: TRBV28
clone size: few
J gene: TRBJ1-2
D gene: -
CDR3 DNA: TGTGCCAGCAGTAAGGGATACTATGGCTACACCTTC
CDR3 protein: CASSKGYYGYTF

V gene: TRBV30
clone size: -
J gene: TRBJ2-1
D gene: -
CDR3 DNA: TGTGCCTGGAGCGGATTGAGGGACTACAATGAGCAGTTCTTC
CDR3 protein: CAWSGLRDYNEQFF

V gene: TRBV15
clone size: -
J gene: TRBJ1-2
D gene: -
CDR3 DNA: TGTGCCACCAGCAGAGTTGGACGGATAGCTAACTATGGCTACACCTTC
CDR3 protein: CATSRVGRIANYGYTF

V gene: TRBV12-5
clone size: -
J gene: TRBJ2-1
D gene: TRBD1
CDR3 DNA: TGTGCTAGTGGTTTCCTGGCCAAGGACAGGTCAGACTCCAATGAGCAGTTCTTC
CDR3 protein: CASGFLAKDRSDSNEQFF